This T cell receptor (beta chain) was identified in a study of cytotoxic CD8 clonotypes in ibrutinib-treated CLL. Germline CDR1 and CDR2: MNHEY and SMNVEV (reference sequence). The CDR3 runs 14 residues. Trimming removed 5 bases from V and 6 bases from J; junction bases left unmatched: 8. The method was immunoSEQ multiplex PCR; TCRdb's version includes in-frame clones alone and lacks a portion of them. The table lists 150,000 to 200,000 clones, around nine tenths of them singletons. The receptor comes from a human donor with chronic lymphocytic leukemia. This sample comprised PBMCs, obtained at disease progression, from a patient treated with ibrutinib. V gene TRBV27 combines with J gene TRBJ2-7, with 9 bases identical to TRBD1. DNA of the CDR3: TGTGCCAGCAGTCTCGACAGGGGGGTTGGCGAGCAGTACTTC. Translation: CASSLDRGVGEQYF.